The 17 T cell receptor beta chains given below trace back to one sample, sequenced in a study of cytomegalovirus exposure and HLA in healthy donors. The PCR ran on 60 Vbeta and 13 Jbeta primers. Sequencing used immunoSEQ multiplex PCR; TCRdb keeps in-frame clones, though not all of them. The table shows around 150,000 clones, with approximately 85% occurring only once. The sample was PBMCs. These receptor sequences come from a man aged 45-65 years in good health and CMV-seropositive.

The V and J genes are TRBV5-1 and TRBJ1-2; perhaps TRBD1 as D (6 bases). CDR1 and CDR2 (germline): SGHRS, YFSETQ. The CDR3 is 14 amino acids. The V and J ends lost 0 bases and 3 bases respectively, with 9 bases between them. The CDR3 sequence: CASSLDSGDYGYTF. The CDR3 DNA reads TGCGCCAGCAGCTTGGATTCAGGGGACTATGGCTACACCTTC.

J is TRBJ2-5 and V is TRBV11-3; perhaps TRBD1 as D (5 bases). Between the trimmed V and J ends, which lost 4 bases and 4 bases, there was a span of 10 bases. Germline values: CDR1 SGHNT, CDR2 YENEEA. The length of the CDR3 is 13 residues. This CDR3 reads CASSSQGLETQYF. The CDR3 DNA is TGTGCCAGCAGCTCTCAGGGATTAGAGACCCAGTACTTC.

This clone was seen just once. V is TRBV11-3 and J is TRBJ2-2, with a possible D match to TRBD1 (5 bases). V dropped 5 bases and J dropped 7 bases, with 8 bases sitting between them. This CDR3 is 12 amino acids long. Germline assignment: CDR1 SGHNT and CDR2 YENEEA. The CDR3 DNA reads as TGTGCCAGCAGCAGGGGAAGCGGGGAGCTGTTTTTT. Encoded protein: CASSRGSGELFF.

On this clone: This same CDR3 is encoded by further DNA sequences in the sample. V usage is TRBV5-1 and J usage is TRBJ1-2, with D tentatively TRBD1 (6 bases). This CDR3 comprises 14 residues. V was shortened by 4 bases and J by 7 bases, with 17 bases between the two germline ends. Looked up from germline, CDR1 is SGHRS and CDR2 is YFSETQ. Here the CDR3 reads CASSPMGPTGGYTF. Here the CDR3 DNA reads TGCGCCAGCAGCCCTATGGGACCGACAGGTGGCTACACCTTC.

The rearrangement links TRBV28 to TRBJ1-4; D not certain. The germline V and J ends were trimmed by 4 bases and 1 base, with 7 bases remaining between them. CDR1 MDHEN and CDR2 SYDVKM come from the germline V gene. CDR3 length equals 14 residues. This CDR3 reads CASSSGGTNEKLFF. CDR3 coding DNA: TGTGCCAGCAGTTCCGGAGGAACTAATGAAAAACTGTTTTTT.

V gene TRBV7-9 combines with J gene TRBJ2-7; 10 bases fit TRBD1. V gave up 3 bases and J gave up 2 bases; unmatched junction bases: 4. The germline V gene encodes CDR1 SEHNR and CDR2 FQNEAQ (reference sequence). The CDR3 consists of 15 residues. For the CDR3, the DNA is TGTGCCAGCAGCTTCTGGGACAGGGGCACCTACGAGCAGTACTTC. This codes for CASSFWDRGTYEQYF. The full variable domain, with the rest looked up from reference TRBV7-9 and TRBJ2-7, is DTGVSQNPRHKITKRGQNVTFRCDPISEHNRLYWYRQTLGQGPEFLTYFQNEAQLEKSRLLSDRFSAERPKGSFSTLEIQRTEQGDSAMYLCASSFWDRGTYEQYFGPGTRLTVT.

There are a few counts of this clone. This chain uses TRBV9 with TRBJ2-1; 9 positions agree with TRBD2. From germline, CDR1 is SGDLS and CDR2 YYNGEE. After removal of 2 bases from V and 2 bases from J, the junction contained 8 bases not matched to a gene. This CDR3 is 17 amino acids long. Here the CDR3 reads CASSVHSGSAPYNEQFF. CDR3 bases: TGTGCCAGCAGCGTTCATAGCGGGAGCGCCCCCTACAATGAGCAGTTCTTC.

CDR3 in amino acids: CASSRKGDPGLDSSTDTQYF. CDR3 DNA sequence: TGTGCCAGCAGCAGGAAGGGCGATCCGGGACTAGACTCAAGCACAGATACGCAGTATTTT. The V and J genes are TRBV9 and TRBJ2-3; 8 bases map to TRBD2. The CDR3 contains 20 residues. Germline V gene lookup returns CDR1 SGDLS and CDR2 YYNGEE. After removal of 4 bases from V and 0 bases from J, the junction contained 19 bases not matched to a gene.

The gene calls are TRBV29-1 and TRBJ1-2, with 11 bases matching TRBD1. Trimming removed 3 bases from V and 8 bases from J; junction bases left unmatched: 2. Germline CDR1 reads SQVTM; CDR2 reads ANQGSEA. CDR3 size: 12 residues. The CDR3 DNA reads TGCAGCGTTGAGGGACAGGGGGGAGGCTACACCTTC. Translating gives CSVEGQGGGYTF.

The rearrangement joins TRBV5-6 to TRBJ2-3; the D gene is possibly TRBD2 (5 bases). V lost 2 bases to trimming and J lost 5 bases, with 9 bases between them. Germline-derived CDR1 and CDR2 are SGHDT and YYEEEE. CDR3 length: 13 amino acids. CDR3 coding DNA: TGTGCCAGCAGCTTCGGGGATGAAGATACGCAGTATTTT. Translating gives CASSFGDEDTQYF.

This rearrangement joins TRBV7-9 to TRBJ2-4, with TRBD1 matching 8 bases. The CDR3 spans 17 residues. The germline CDR1 and CDR2 sequences are SEHNR and FQNEAQ (reference sequence). The V gene end was trimmed by 3 bases and the J gene end by 7 bases; junction bases not matched to a gene: 14. For the CDR3, the DNA is TGTGCCAGCAGCTTGGGACCCAGGGGGCCAACCCGTAACATTCAGTACTTC. Translating gives CASSLGPRGPTRNIQYF.

The chain has TRBV2 and TRBJ2-3; 9 bases are a match to TRBD2. Germline CDR1 is SNHLY and CDR2 is FYNNEI. The CDR3 totals 16 residues. V trimming: 4 bases; J trimming: 4 bases; junction bases outside the gene matches: 9. The CDR3 coding sequence is TGTGCCAGCAGTGTTAGTAGCGGGAGTCCAGCAGATACGCAGTATTTT. This codes for CASSVSSGSPADTQYF.

The gene calls are TRBV29-1 and TRBJ2-7, with 8 bases that match TRBD1. The CDR3 totals 16 residues. Per the germline V gene, CDR1 is SQVTM and CDR2 is ANQGSEA. The trim removed 5 bases at V and 3 bases at J, leaving 15 bases unmatched. The CDR3 DNA reads as TGCAGCGTTATGGTTGGCCAGGACAGGGCTTTCTACGAGCAGTACTTC. Amino acids: CSVMVGQDRAFYEQYF.

This clone was counted only a few times. The chain couples TRBV19 to TRBJ2-6; D not certain. The germline gives CDR1 LNHDA, CDR2 SQIVND (reference sequence). The V end was cut by 3 bases, the J end by 0 bases, with 15 bases between. This CDR3 has 18 amino acids. DNA for the CDR3: TGTGCCAGTAGTATGAGTGAATCCCAATACTCTGGGGCCAACGTCCTGACTTTC. Translation: CASSMSESQYSGANVLTF.

This chain connects TRBV5-1 to TRBJ1-2; D unclear. The CDR3 sequence is 13 residues long. CDR1 and CDR2 from the germline V gene are SGHRS and YFSETQ. The V gene lost 2 bases and the J gene lost 2 bases, with 7 bases spanning the gap. The CDR3 spells CASSFRENYGYTF. Here the CDR3 DNA reads TGCGCCAGCAGCTTCCGTGAGAACTATGGCTACACCTTC.

V gene TRBV28 combines with J gene TRBJ1-6, with TRBD1 identical over 10 bases. The CDR3 length is 16 residues. Germline V gene data show CDR1 as MDHEN and CDR2 as SYDVKM. Germline trimming cut 4 bases from V and 10 bases from J; bases unmatched to any gene: 10. The CDR3 bases are TGTGCCAGCAGTTCAGGGGTGCGGGGACAGGGGTCACCCCTCCACTTT. The encoded protein is CASSSGVRGQGSPLHF.

This chain joins TRBV28 and TRBJ1-1; TRBD1 agrees at 8 bases. The germline CDR1 and CDR2 sequences are MDHEN and SYDVKM. Losses at the gene ends were 4 bases for V and 4 bases for J; bases not matched to a gene: 8. The CDR3 extends over 15 amino acids. The CDR3 loop is CASSSPGGASTEAFF. The DNA for the CDR3 is TGTGCCAGCAGTTCGCCAGGGGGCGCCTCCACTGAAGCTTTCTTT.